These 27 T cell receptor beta chains originate from one sample sequenced in a study of brain T cells in children with intractable seizures (dated by TCRdb to the early 2020s). The method was the immunoSEQ multiplex PCR assay. What TCRdb holds here is the immuneACCESS table cut down to in-frame rearrangements. Part of the clones is not present; checked against another copy, under half of the missing clones reflect an unresolved V gene, and the others are unexplained. This sample lists 340,000 or so clones; about 93% were detected once. 5% to 7% of the sample belongs to the ten largest clones. Interpreted using the paper, the time point label stands for: blood from clinic visit 5 months post-surgery; TSC patient then seizure free. Material: peripheral blood, obtained more than 4 months after surgery. The receptors derive from a boy under three years old with tuberous sclerosis and intractable seizures.

The chain combines TRBV5-4 with TRBJ2-5; TRBD2 aligns across 10 bases. Unmatched junction bases numbered 7, after V lost 3 bases and J lost 2 bases. Germline lookup yields CDR1 SGHNT and CDR2 YYREEE (reference sequence). This CDR3 has 16 amino acids. CDR3 sequence reads: CASSSPSGSSQETQYF. The DNA of the CDR3 is TGTGCCAGCAGCTCCCCTAGCGGGAGTTCTCAAGAGACCCAGTACTTC.

V and J are TRBV9 and TRBJ1-2, with 10 bases lining up with TRBD1. The CDR3 has 15 amino acids. Germline V gene sequence: CDR1 SGDLS, CDR2 YYNGEE. The ends lost 3 bases at V and 3 bases at J; junction bases unmatched: 5. CDR3 nucleotides: TGTGCCAGCAGCGCAACCGGGACAGGGGACTATGGCTACACCTTC. It is translated as CASSATGTGDYGYTF.

This clone was observed once. The V call is TRBV12-5, the J call TRBJ2-1; 12 nucleotides agree with TRBD2. V shed 6 bases and J 2 bases; nucleotides not matched to a gene: 5. Looked up from germline, CDR1 is LGHNT and CDR2 is FRNRAP. The length of the CDR3 is 16 residues. CDR3 nucleotides: TGTGCTAGTGGACGGACTAGCGGGGAGACCTACAATGAGCAGTTCTTC. This translates into CASGRTSGETYNEQFF.

The rearrangement joins TRBV5-1 to TRBJ2-2; D gene unclear. Germline lookup yields CDR1 SGHRS and CDR2 YFSETQ. V was shortened by 4 bases and J by 4 bases, with 11 bases between the two germline ends. The CDR3 loop spans 14 amino acids. The CDR3 sequence: CASSPEIGTGELFF. In DNA form, the CDR3 reads TGCGCCAGCAGCCCGGAGATTGGCACCGGGGAGCTGTTTTTT.

The CDR3 DNA reads as TGTGCCACCAGCAAACAGGGGATCACAGATACGCAGTATTTT. Translating gives CATSKQGITDTQYF. This rearrangement joins TRBV24-1 to TRBJ2-3; the match to TRBD1 covers 7 bases. The CDR3 is made up of 14 amino acids. V was pared by 7 bases and J by 2 bases, with 5 bases of the junction left unmatched. Germline lookup yields CDR1 KGHDR and CDR2 SFDVKD.

The chain joins TRBV5-1 to TRBJ2-2; D not certain. Trimming stripped 6 bases from V and 5 bases from J, with 11 bases between. This CDR3 has 13 amino acids. The germline V gene encodes CDR1 SGHRS and CDR2 YFSETQ. As DNA, the CDR3 is TGCGCCAGCAAAGGAGACGGAACCGGGGAGCTGTTTTTT. Amino acid sequence: CASKGDGTGELFF.

In the case of this clone: Compared with germline, one end of the junction differs, possibly owing to a read error. The rearrangement joins TRBV12-3 or TRBV12-4 to TRBJ2-2; D might be TRBD2 (5 bases). CDR3 size: 12 residues. The CDR3 protein is CASSTLAGKLFF. CDR3 in DNA: TGTGCCAGCAGCACCCTGGCCGGGAAGCTGTTTTTT.

The chain uses TRBV3-1 (or the pseudogene TRBV3-2) and TRBJ2-4; D unresolved. This CDR3 is built from 16 residues. Germline CDR1 reads LGHDT; CDR2 reads YNNKEL (reference sequence). V was trimmed by 0 bases and J by 0 bases, leaving 9 bases between them. CDR3 region: CASSQDTPLAKNIQYF. The DNA of the CDR3 is TGTGCCAGCAGCCAAGATACCCCACTAGCCAAAAACATTCAGTACTTC.

The chain recombines TRBV5-1 with TRBJ2-1; D is tentatively TRBD1 or TRBD2 (5 bases each). Germline CDR1 SGHRS, CDR2 YFSETQ. The germline V and J ends were trimmed by 4 bases and 2 bases, with 16 bases remaining between them. This CDR3 contains 16 residues. CDR3 nucleotides: TGCGCCAGCAGCCCCGGGGACGCTCGAACCTACAATGAGCAGTTCTTC. This sequence encodes CASSPGDARTYNEQFF.

The V call is TRBV29-1, the J call TRBJ1-1; perhaps TRBD1 as D (5 bases). Germline values: CDR1 SQVTM, CDR2 ANQGSEA. The CDR3 sequence is 13 residues long. The V and J ends lost 7 bases and 8 bases respectively, with 20 bases between them. The CDR3, as DNA: TGCAGCGCCTGGGACCGCCGCTTTCAAGAAGCTTTCTTT. It is translated as CSAWDRRFQEAFF.

This chain links TRBV12-3 or TRBV12-4 with TRBJ1-5; D gene unclear. This CDR3 is built from 13 residues. V gave up 3 bases and J gave up 4 bases, with 7 bases separating them. CDR3 nucleotides: TGTGCCAGCAGTTTCGTCGGGAATCAGCCCCAGCATTTT. Encoded protein: CASSFVGNQPQHF.

The chain has TRBV2 and TRBJ1-5, with TRBD1 matching over 10 bases. This CDR3 spans 14 amino acids. The trim removed 7 bases at V and 4 bases at J, leaving 4 bases unmatched. Germline V gene lookup returns CDR1 SNHLY and CDR2 FYNNEI. CDR3 in amino acids: CASKTGGGNQPQHF. The CDR3 DNA reads as TGTGCCAGCAAGACAGGGGGCGGGAATCAGCCCCAGCATTTT.

V usage is TRBV6-2 or TRBV6-3 and J usage is TRBJ2-3, with a weak D call TRBD2 (6 bases). The ends were cut back, 2 bases at V and 5 bases at J, with 17 bases in the middle. This CDR3 has 16 residues. CDR1 and CDR2 (germline): MNHEY, SVGEGT. Here the CDR3 reads CASSYLGRLVEDTQYF. CDR3 DNA sequence: TGTGCCAGCAGTTACCTGGGTCGACTAGTGGAAGATACGCAGTATTTT.

V and J are TRBV24-1 and TRBJ2-5; D remains unclear. Trimming removed 0 bases at V and 7 bases at J, with 8 bases between. Germline CDR1 KGHDR, CDR2 SFDVKD. The CDR3 has 13 residues. The CDR3 protein is CATSDLKVGTQYF. The CDR3 nucleotides are TGTGCCACCAGTGATTTGAAGGTTGGGACCCAGTACTTC.

CDR3 sequence (DNA): TGTGCCAGCAGCTTCTATCTAGCGTCATACAATGAGCAGTTCTTC. It codes for CASSFYLASYNEQFF. The chain has TRBV5-6 and TRBJ2-1; D perhaps matches TRBD2 (6 bases). Germline values: CDR1 SGHDT, CDR2 YYEEEE. The ends were cut back, 2 bases at V and 4 bases at J, with 13 bases in the middle. The CDR3 length is 15 residues. Variable domain in full (rest from reference TRBV5-6 and TRBJ2-1): DAGVTQSPTHLIKTRGQQVTLRCSPKSGHDTVSWYQQALGQGPQFIFQYYEEEERQRGNFPDRFSGHQFPNYSSELNVNALLLGDSALYLCASSFYLASYNEQFFGPGTRLTVL.

The chain is built from TRBV30 and TRBJ1-2; tentatively, D is TRBD1 (5 bases). The length of the CDR3 is 13 residues. V lost 4 bases and J 4 bases, leaving 13 bases between the germline ends. Germline values: CDR1 GTSNPN, CDR2 SVGIG (reference sequence). CDR3 protein: CAWNPGGGYGYTF. The CDR3 DNA follows: TGTGCCTGGAACCCGGGGGGTGGCTATGGCTACACCTTC.

The chain employs TRBV24-1 and TRBJ2-5; no firm D call. CDR1 KGHDR and CDR2 SFDVKD come from the germline V gene. The CDR3 extends over 14 amino acids. V shed 9 bases and J shed 1 base, with 14 bases lying between them. CDR3 loop: CATVEQTLQETQYF. The DNA for the CDR3 is TGTGCCACCGTTGAACAGACGCTCCAAGAGACCCAGTACTTC.

CDR3 nucleotide sequence: TGTGCCAGCTGCCCACTGGGCGGCTCTGGAAACACCATATATTTT. Protein sequence: CASCPLGGSGNTIYF. J is TRBJ1-3 and V is TRBV27; D gene uncertain. Trimming took 8 bases from V and 0 from J, leaving 14 bases between them. CDR1 MNHEY and CDR2 SMNVEV come from the germline V gene (reference sequence). The CDR3 has 15 amino acids.

This clone has just one count. The chain is built from TRBV9 and TRBJ2-3; the D is unclear. From germline, CDR1 is SGDLS and CDR2 YYNGEE. Trimming took off 0 bases at V and 0 bases at J, with 8 bases between the two ends. The CDR3 sequence is 15 residues long. In DNA form, the CDR3 reads TGTGCCAGCAGCGTAGTAGCCTCTAGCACAGATACGCAGTATTTT. Translation: CASSVVASSTDTQYF.

The V and J genes are TRBV6-6 and TRBJ1-3; D perhaps matches TRBD1 (5 bases). V dropped 5 bases and J dropped 4 bases, with 24 bases sitting between them. Germline V gives CDR1 MNHNY, CDR2 SVGAGI (reference sequence). This CDR3 spans 18 amino acids. The chain's CDR3 is CASSQYGLWGSEGNTIYF. The DNA for the CDR3 is TGTGCCAGCAGTCAGTATGGTCTATGGGGCTCGGAAGGAAACACCATATATTTT.

This chain uses TRBV7-9 with TRBJ2-7, with D tentatively TRBD1 or TRBD2 (5 bases each). This CDR3 contains 13 residues. Looked up from germline, CDR1 is SEHNR and CDR2 is FQNEAQ (reference sequence). V gave up 1 base and J gave up 6 bases, with 10 bases separating them. The CDR3 here is CASSLDPGTEQYF. The CDR3 DNA sequence: TGTGCCAGCAGCTTAGATCCCGGGACCGAGCAGTACTTC.

The chain carries TRBV4-1 and TRBJ1-3, with 7 positions matching TRBD1. V was clipped by 4 bases and J by 4 bases; unmatched bases: 10. Germline CDR1 reads MGHRA; CDR2 reads YSYEKL. The CDR3 is 16 amino acids. CDR3 region: CASSLHDRASGNTIYF. The CDR3 coding sequence is TGCGCCAGCAGCCTTCACGACAGGGCCTCCGGAAACACCATATATTTT.

The chain couples TRBV20-1 to TRBJ2-7, with 8 nucleotides matching TRBD1. J lost 5 bases, V lost 3 bases, and 9 bases had no gene match. The CDR3 totals 14 residues. Germline values: CDR1 DFQATT, CDR2 SNEGSKA (reference sequence). In nucleotides, the CDR3 is TGCAGTGCTAGTTCCTTGGACAGGGCCCACGAGCAGTACTTC. Residues: CSASSLDRAHEQYF.

J is TRBJ2-1 and V is TRBV11-2, with 7 bases lining up with TRBD2. The CDR3 runs to 16 residues. CDR1 is SGHAT, CDR2 FQNNGV, per germline. The trim removed 5 bases at V and 4 bases at J, leaving 11 bases unmatched. CDR3 bases: TGTGCCAGCAGCCCCCCCGAGCGGGATTTATACAATGAGCAGTTCTTC. This codes for CASSPPERDLYNEQFF.

A note on this clone: Different DNA sequences within this sample yield the same CDR3. The rearrangement joins TRBV30 to TRBJ1-2; D unclear. The V end lost 0 bases, the J end lost 4 bases, and 6 bases lay between the germline ends. This CDR3 comprises 12 residues. The germline V gene encodes CDR1 GTSNPN and CDR2 SVGIG (reference sequence). The CDR3, as DNA: TGTGCCTGGAGTGTATGGGGCTATGGCTACACCTTC. Residues: CAWSVWGYGYTF.

The gene calls are TRBV30 and TRBJ2-3; tentative D call: TRBD1 (6 bases). The CDR3 has 13 amino acids. Looked up from germline, CDR1 is GTSNPN and CDR2 is SVGIG (reference sequence). Trimming removed 2 bases from V and 2 bases from J, with 8 bases in between. The CDR3 DNA sequence: TGTGCCTGGAGTCAGGGGCCCACAGATACGCAGTATTTT. Amino acid sequence: CAWSQGPTDTQYF. The full variable domain, completed using reference TRBV30 and TRBJ2-3, is SQTIHQWPATLVQPVGSPLSLECTVEGTSNPNLYWYRQAAGRGLQLLFYSVGIGQISSEVPQNLSASRPQDRQFILSSKKLLLSDSGFYLCAWSQGPTDTQYFGPGTRLTVL.

This chain uses TRBV3-1 (or the pseudogene TRBV3-2) with TRBJ2-7; D ambiguous. CDR3 length: 12 residues. With 0 bases removed from V and 6 bases from J, the gap between germline ends came to 6 bases. Germline lookup yields CDR1 LGHDT and CDR2 YNNKEL (reference sequence). The CDR3 spells CASSQDLLEQYF. CDR3 coding DNA: TGTGCCAGCAGCCAAGATCTGCTCGAGCAGTACTTC.